The 29 T cell receptor beta chains below all came from one sample that was sequenced in a study of identical twins. Each CDR3 protein gets one entry after TCRdb re-called the 5' RACE reads with MiXCR. The sample holds 1.5 million to 2 million distinct CDR3 sequences, 32% seen once. The sequenced sample consisted of cord blood. All receptors come from a newborn girl in good health.

The rearrangement links TRBV5-1 to TRBJ1-6; possible D gene TRBD1, 5 bases. This CDR3 contains 14 residues. V shed 4 bases and J shed 6 bases, with 11 bases lying between them. The germline CDR1 and CDR2 sequences are SGHRS and YFSETQ. The CDR3 bases are TGCGCCAGCAGCGCCGACAGAATTAATTCACCCCTCCACTTT. Protein: CASSADRINSPLHF.

This clonotype has a count of ten or more. The rearrangement links TRBV4-1 to TRBJ2-1; TRBD2 matches 14 bases. CDR1 and CDR2 from the germline V gene are MGHRA and YSYEKL. This CDR3 region has 16 residues. The ends lost 2 bases at V and 6 bases at J; junction bases unmatched: 3. The CDR3 reads CASSQRLAGGPNEQFF. The DNA for the CDR3 is TGCGCCAGCAGCCAACGACTAGCGGGAGGGCCCAATGAGCAGTTCTTC.

This clonotype came up a few times. This chain joins TRBV20-1 and TRBJ1-5; D is ambiguous. Trimming stripped 4 bases from V and 7 bases from J, with 11 bases between. CDR1 and CDR2 (germline): DFQATT, SNEGSKA (reference sequence). The CDR3 is 12 residues long. This CDR3 reads CSATEATQPQHF. The DNA of the CDR3 is TGCAGTGCTACTGAGGCAACCCAGCCCCAGCATTTT.

The sample holds many counts of this clonotype. V gene TRBV27 combines with J gene TRBJ2-5; D gene ambiguous. Trimming stripped 2 bases from V and 4 bases from J, with 8 bases between. The CDR3 spans 13 residues. Germline V gene sequence: CDR1 MNHEY, CDR2 SMNVEV (reference sequence). This chain's CDR3 is CASSLSVGETQYF. CDR3 sequence (DNA): TGTGCCAGCAGTTTAAGTGTTGGAGAGACCCAGTACTTC.

CDR3 nucleotide sequence: TGTGCCAGCAGTTACGGCTTCGGTCACAATGAGCAGTTCTTC. This gives the protein CASSYGFGHNEQFF. The J gene is TRBJ2-1, the V gene TRBV6-5; D ambiguous. Germline assignment: CDR1 MNHEY and CDR2 SVGAGI. The length of the CDR3 is 14 residues. V was clipped by 2 bases and J by 5 bases, with 10 bases between them.

The V gene is TRBV3-1, the J gene TRBJ1-5; D uncertain. CDR3 length: 13 amino acids. The germline gives CDR1 LGHDT, CDR2 YNNKEL (reference sequence). Trimming stripped 1 base from V and 7 bases from J, with 8 bases between. The CDR3: CASSQGEWQPQHF. CDR3 coding DNA: TGTGCCAGCAGCCAAGGAGAGTGGCAGCCCCAGCATTTT.

This clonotype showed up just a few times. This chain links TRBV20-1 with TRBJ2-1; TRBD2 agrees at 11 bases. This CDR3 comprises 15 residues. Trimming at V came to 6 bases and at J to 6 bases, leaving 10 bases not matched to a gene. Germline lookup yields CDR1 DFQATT and CDR2 SNEGSKA (reference sequence). The CDR3 loop is CSAPPLAGGSNEQFF. The CDR3 DNA is TGCAGTGCGCCGCCCCTAGCGGGGGGTTCCAATGAGCAGTTCTTC.

The chain recombines TRBV29-1 with TRBJ2-5; D gene unclear. V lost 6 bases and J 12 bases, leaving 17 bases between the germline ends. The CDR3 is made up of 11 amino acids. Germline assignment: CDR1 SQVTM and CDR2 ANQGSEA. CDR3 sequence: CSVHETSDEYF. The CDR3 coding sequence is TGCAGCGTCCACGAGACTTCTGATGAGTACTTC.

The rearrangement links TRBV5-1 to TRBJ2-7, with 8 bases identical to TRBD1. Germline trimming cut 1 base from V and 3 bases from J; bases unmatched to any gene: 9. CDR3 length equals 16 residues. Germline V gene lookup returns CDR1 SGHRS and CDR2 YFSETQ. CDR3 region: CASSLTRPTGVYEQYF. The CDR3 coding sequence is TGCGCCAGCAGCTTGACGCGGCCGACAGGGGTCTACGAGCAGTACTTC.

V gene TRBV6-6 combines with J gene TRBJ2-1; maybe TRBD2 (5 bases). Germline loops: CDR1 MNHNY, CDR2 SVGAGI (reference sequence). The ends were cut back, 6 bases at V and 7 bases at J, with 19 bases in the middle. The CDR3 runs 15 residues. The CDR3 nucleotides read TGTGCCAGCAGACCCTCGGGAACACCTTCGAATGAGCAGTTCTTC. Its protein product is CASRPSGTPSNEQFF.

V usage is TRBV2 and J usage is TRBJ2-7, with D perhaps given as TRBD1 or TRBD2 (5 bases each). The CDR3 totals 12 residues. CDR1 is SNHLY and CDR2 is FYNNEI in the germline V gene. V lost 11 bases, J lost 5 bases, and 16 bases lay in between. CDR3 in amino acids: CAVRGIGNEQYF. CDR3 bases: TGTGCCGTACGGGGCATCGGCAACGAGCAGTACTTC.

The V call is TRBV20-1, the J call TRBJ2-5; 12 positions match TRBD2. The DNA end is more similar to TRBJ2-7, so the J call may be wrong. CDR1 and CDR2 (germline): DFQATT, SNEGSKA (reference sequence). CDR3 length equals 15 residues. This chain's CDR3 is CSAEGLAGGDYEQYF. The DNA for the CDR3 is TGCAGTGCCGAAGGCCTAGCGGGAGGGGACTACGAGCAGTACTTC.

This clonotype was detected only once. The rearrangement joins TRBV5-1 to TRBJ1-2, with a weak D call TRBD1 (6 bases). CDR3 size: 16 residues. The V gene lost 0 bases and the J gene lost 2 bases, with 14 bases spanning the gap. Per germline, CDR1 SGHRS and CDR2 YFSETQ. CDR3: CASSLAKTGANYGYTF. For the CDR3, the DNA is TGCGCCAGCAGCTTGGCCAAGACGGGGGCGAACTATGGCTACACCTTC.

This chain uses TRBV27 with TRBJ2-1; 8 bases match TRBD2. The J segment lost 0 bases and the V segment lost 3 bases, leaving 7 bases of the junction unmatched. Germline CDR1 is MNHEY and CDR2 is SMNVEV (reference sequence). This CDR3 region has 17 residues. CDR3 DNA: TGTGCCAGCAGTTTGGTTCCGCTAGCGGGCTCCTACAATGAGCAGTTCTTC. Protein: CASSLVPLAGSYNEQFF.

The V and J genes are TRBV28 and TRBJ2-5; no clear D gene. The V end was cut by 6 bases, the J end by 11 bases, with 16 bases between. Germline CDR1 and CDR2: MDHEN and SYDVKM. The CDR3 is made up of 12 amino acids. CDR3 in amino acids: CASRSTFNEQYF. The CDR3 coding sequence is TGTGCCAGCAGAAGCACATTCAATGAGCAGTACTTC. The complete variable domain, with remaining parts taken from reference TRBV28 and TRBJ2-5, reads DVKVTQSSRYLVKRTGEKVFLECVQDMDHENMFWYRQDPGLGLRLIYFSYDVKMKEKGDIPEGYSVSREKKERFSLILESASTNQTSMYLCASRSTFNEQYFGPGTRLLVL.

The gene calls are TRBV19 and TRBJ2-1, with D possibly matching TRBD2 (5 bases). This CDR3 is 14 amino acids long. Germline V gene sequence: CDR1 LNHDA, CDR2 SQIVND (reference sequence). Deletions cut 8 bases from V and 5 bases from J, with 16 bases between. CDR3 sequence (DNA): TGTGCCAGTGGAGACCCCGGGATACACAATGAGCAGTTCTTC. It codes for CASGDPGIHNEQFF.

In this sample, this clonotype turned up a few times. This sequence joins TRBV12-3 or TRBV12-4 and TRBJ1-1; 7 bases align to TRBD1. V lost 0 bases, J lost 7 bases, and 8 bases stayed unmatched. The CDR3 spans 15 residues. CDR3 bases: TGTGCCAGCAGTTTAGCAGGGGGCGCGGTTGGTGAAGCTTTCTTT. This sequence encodes CASSLAGGAVGEAFF.

This clonotype was seen a few times. J is TRBJ2-7 and V is TRBV4-1; D possibly corresponds to TRBD1 (6 bases). Germline V gene data show CDR1 as MGHRA and CDR2 as YSYEKL. The CDR3 totals 14 residues. Trimming left V 1 base short and J 2 bases short, with 9 bases between. The CDR3 sequence is CASSQVDRPYEQYF. CDR3 bases: TGCGCCAGCAGCCAAGTTGACAGGCCCTACGAGCAGTACTTC.

This clonotype was detected once. This sequence joins TRBV7-2 and TRBJ2-2, with D perhaps given as TRBD1 or TRBD2 (5 bases each). Germline values: CDR1 SGHTA, CDR2 FQGNSA. Trimming removed 3 bases from V and 3 bases from J, with 11 bases in between. The CDR3 totals 15 residues. CDR3 amino acids: CASSFFGTYTGELFF. In DNA, the CDR3 is TGTGCCAGCAGCTTCTTCGGGACGTACACCGGGGAGCTGTTTTTT. Variable domain in full (rest from reference TRBV7-2 and TRBJ2-2): GAGVSQSPSNKVTEKGKDVELRCDPISGHTALYWYRQSLGQGLEFLIYFQGNSAPDKSGLPSDRFSAERTGGSVSTLTIQRTQQEDSAVYLCASSFFGTYTGELFFGEGSRLTVL.

This clonotype was picked up a small number of times. The rearrangement links TRBV3-1 to TRBJ2-4; TRBD1 is a possible D gene (6 bases). Trimming left V 3 bases short and J 6 bases short, with 12 bases between. The CDR3 has 14 residues. Germline CDR1 reads LGHDT; CDR2 reads YNNKEL (reference sequence). The CDR3 sequence: CASSHQGSGNIQYF. The CDR3 DNA reads TGTGCCAGCAGCCATCAGGGGAGCGGAAACATTCAGTACTTC.

There are a few counts of this clonotype. The chain uses TRBV7-6 and TRBJ2-3; a weak D match, TRBD1 (6 bases). This CDR3 comprises 16 residues. CDR1 SGHVS and CDR2 FNYEAQ come from the germline V gene. Trimming shortened V by 1 base and J by 0 bases, and 11 bases separated the two germline ends. CDR3 sequence reads: CASSLGGRGSTDTQYF. The CDR3 DNA follows: TGTGCCAGCAGCTTAGGTGGCAGGGGTAGCACAGATACGCAGTATTTT.

The CDR3 bases are TGTGCCAGTAGTCCACAGGGGGCGAGGGGGCAAAATGAGCAGTTCTTC. Protein: CASSPQGARGQNEQFF. The chain couples TRBV19 to TRBJ2-1; TRBD1 matches 9 bases. Germline V gene sequence: CDR1 LNHDA, CDR2 SQIVND (reference sequence). This CDR3 contains 16 residues. V shed 5 bases and J 7 bases; nucleotides not matched to a gene: 12. The full variable domain, in which reference TRBV19 and TRBJ2-1 provide the parts outside the CDR3, is DGGITQSPKYLFRKEGQNVTLSCEQNLNHDAMYWYRQDPGQGLRLIYYSQIVNDFQKGDIAEGYSVSREKKESFPLTVTSAQKNPTAFYLCASSPQGARGQNEQFFGPGTRLTVL.

This clonotype came up many times. The chain carries TRBV24-1 and TRBJ2-3; 10 nucleotides match TRBD2. The CDR3 is 16 amino acids. Germline lookup yields CDR1 KGHDR and CDR2 SFDVKD. The ends lost 4 bases at V and 5 bases at J; junction bases unmatched: 8. This CDR3 is CATSDPRLAGGDTQYF. The DNA for the CDR3 is TGTGCCACCAGTGACCCAAGACTAGCGGGCGGAGATACGCAGTATTTT.

The rearrangement links TRBV6-6 to TRBJ2-1, with 8 bases that match TRBD2. Germline CDR1 reads MNHNY; CDR2 reads SVGAGI (reference sequence). The CDR3 has 17 residues. Trimming removed 0 bases from V and 13 bases from J; junction bases left unmatched: 17. CDR3 coding DNA: TGTGCCAGCAGTTACTCCCGGGCAGCGGGAGTGAATCGCATACAGTTCTTC. This sequence encodes CASSYSRAAGVNRIQFF.

This clonotype has a handful of counts. This chain uses TRBV24-1 with TRBJ2-6; D could derive from TRBD1 or TRBD2 (5 bases each). The CDR3 consists of 14 residues. The germline V gene encodes CDR1 KGHDR and CDR2 SFDVKD. Trimming took off 9 bases at V and 0 bases at J, with 8 bases between the two ends. CDR3 loop: CATEGSSGANVLTF. The CDR3 region has the DNA TGTGCCACCGAGGGGTCCTCTGGGGCCAACGTCCTGACTTTC.

CDR3 DNA: TGCAGTGCCCGCGCCGCACCTCGGTACGAGCAGTACTTC. Its protein is CSARAAPRYEQYF. The genes are TRBV20-1 and TRBJ2-7; D remains unclear. V lost 6 bases, J lost 4 bases, and 16 bases lay in between. The CDR3 is 13 amino acids. Germline CDR1 DFQATT, CDR2 SNEGSKA (reference sequence).

The sample holds a few counts of this clonotype. The rearrangement links TRBV20-1 to TRBJ1-4; 7 positions agree with TRBD1. The CDR3 has 12 amino acids. The J segment lost 7 bases and the V segment lost 4 bases, leaving 3 bases of the junction unmatched. Germline lookup yields CDR1 DFQATT and CDR2 SNEGSKA (reference sequence). The CDR3 region has the DNA TGCAGTGCTACACGACAGGGTGAAAAACTGTTTTTT. It translates to CSATRQGEKLFF.

V usage is TRBV18 and J usage is TRBJ2-7; perhaps TRBD1 as D (6 bases). Trimming took off 3 bases at V and 4 bases at J, with 19 bases between the two ends. The CDR3 has 16 amino acids. Germline CDR1 is KGHSH and CDR2 is LQKENI. CDR3 DNA sequence: TGTGCCAGCTCACCCGTACAGGGTTTGGGGGTATACGAGCAGTACTTC. Translation: CASSPVQGLGVYEQYF.

The chain links TRBV27 to TRBJ1-1, with D possibly being TRBD1 (5 bases). V was pared by 7 bases and J by 2 bases, with 20 bases between. CDR1 is MNHEY and CDR2 is SMNVEV in the germline V gene (reference sequence). This CDR3 is 16 amino acids long. CDR3 residues: CASTKGGARRNTEAFF. CDR3 nucleotide sequence: TGTGCCAGCACCAAAGGTGGGGCGCGAAGAAACACTGAAGCTTTCTTT.